The entry below gives a single T cell receptor beta chain sequence along with its context. Authors' processing steps: Reference gene primer amplification yielded estimated nucleated cell counts. The assay was immunoSEQ multiplex PCR, and TCRdb's table has in-frame clones only and misses some. V, J and clone size reflect that table, while D and trimming were determined from the DNA. Of 250,000 to 300,000 clones in the sample, 83% are singletons; the top ten hold less than 6%. There are 15 residues in the CDR3. Trimming stripped 6 bases from V and 2 bases from J, with 16 bases between. CDR1 is SGHRS, CDR2 YFSETQ, per germline. The record originates from a study of blood T cell repertoires in COVID-19. Study background: From T cells, B-cell-depleted T cells, or PBMCs came the material, which was cDNA or gDNA.

Sequenced material: peripheral blood. V gene TRBV5-1 combines with J gene TRBJ2-3, with a tentative D call TRBD2 (6 bases). This clonotype was obtained from a man in his 60s who had recovered from COVID-19. In DNA form, the CDR3 reads TGCGCCAGCACCCTGACGGGGAGGTACACAGATACGCAGTATTTT. Translating it yields CASTLTGRYTDTQYF.